Listed here are 17 T cell receptor beta chains from one sample, sequenced in a study of early T cells in non-severe SARS-CoV-2 infection. One entry per CDR3 protein, called by TCRdb with MiXCR from the 5' RACE reads. Of approximately 62,000 distinct CDR3 sequences in the sample, under 15% were seen once. Source material: whole blood. All receptors come from an adult who was a healthcare worker with PCR-confirmed SARS-CoV-2 infection or an uninfected control (not recorded which).

This clonotype was counted many times. At one end the junction does not follow the germline gene, possibly because of a read error. J is TRBJ1-1 and V is TRBV5-1; D not certain. Germline V lookup: CDR1 SGHRS, CDR2 YFSETQ. The CDR3 has 13 residues. CDR3 DNA sequence: TGTGCCAGCAGCTTGGAGGTTAACACTGAAGCTTTCTTT. Its protein product is CASSLEVNTEAFF.

The sample holds many counts of this clonotype. This chain joins TRBV28 and TRBJ1-2; D perhaps matches TRBD1 (5 bases). This CDR3 has 14 residues. Trimming pared 6 bases from V and 6 bases from J, leaving 17 bases between. In germline, CDR1 is MDHEN, CDR2 SYDVKM. The CDR3 protein is CASSWDAGRNGYTF. The DNA for the CDR3 is TGTGCCAGCAGCTGGGACGCCGGTAGAAATGGCTACACCTTC.

Ten or more counts support this clonotype. The rearrangement links TRBV7-9 to TRBJ1-4; 8 positions match TRBD1. The CDR3 loop spans 14 amino acids. The J segment lost 8 bases and the V segment lost 5 bases, leaving 7 bases of the junction unmatched. The germline gives CDR1 SEHNR, CDR2 FQNEAQ (reference sequence). The CDR3 DNA follows: TGTGCCAGCAGCCAAGGACAGGGAGGAGAAAAACTGTTTTTT. This translates into CASSQGQGGEKLFF.

The chain has TRBV29-1 and TRBJ2-1, with D possibly being TRBD2 (5 bases). This CDR3 is built from 12 residues. Per germline, CDR1 SQVTM and CDR2 ANQGSEA. Trimming removed 1 base from V and 9 bases from J, with 10 bases in between. The CDR3 reads CSVEALVTEQFF. The DNA of the CDR3 is TGCAGCGTTGAAGCACTAGTCACTGAGCAGTTCTTC.

This clonotype was counted at least ten times. The genes are TRBV20-1 and TRBJ1-5; D perhaps matches TRBD1 (5 bases). V gave up 5 bases and J gave up 7 bases, with 12 bases separating them. The CDR3 contains 12 residues. Germline values: CDR1 DFQATT, CDR2 SNEGSKA (reference sequence). CDR3 coding DNA: TGCAGTGCTGGGGACTTTCCACAGCCCCAGCATTTT. It is translated as CSAGDFPQPQHF.

This clonotype has ten or more counts. The chain links TRBV2 to TRBJ2-1; 9 nucleotides match TRBD2. CDR3 length equals 11 residues. Germline V gene sequence: CDR1 SNHLY, CDR2 FYNNEI. Trimming cost V 5 bases and J 15 bases; bases outside gene matches: 5. DNA for the CDR3: TGTGCCAGCAGTAACGGCGGGAGGGTGTTCTTC. It encodes CASSNGGRVFF.

This clonotype was detected ten times or more. The chain has TRBV12-5 and TRBJ2-3, with 8 bases that match TRBD2. Germline CDR1 reads LGHNT; CDR2 reads FRNRAP. The CDR3 extends over 14 amino acids. The ends lost 4 bases at V and 4 bases at J; junction bases unmatched: 4. The CDR3 loop reads CASGSRTSPDTQYF. The CDR3 region has the DNA TGTGCTAGTGGTTCCCGGACTAGCCCAGATACGCAGTATTTT.

The chain joins TRBV28 to TRBJ2-7, with 9 bases aligning to TRBD2. In germline, CDR1 is MDHEN, CDR2 SYDVKM. The trim removed 7 bases at V and 7 bases at J, leaving 5 bases unmatched. This CDR3 comprises 12 residues. The DNA of the CDR3 is TGTGCCAGCATGCTAGCGGGACGGGAGCAGTACTTC. It yields the protein CASMLAGREQYF.

This clonotype appeared many times. The chain is built from TRBV21-1 and TRBJ2-3; TRBD1 reflects the table's D call only, with no check against the DNA. TRBV21-1 is marked as a pseudogene. The CDR3 covers 17 residues. CDR3 bases: TGTGCCAGCAGCAAAAAGGGGGACGGCAACGGGACAGATACGCAGTATTTT. Amino acids: CASSKKGDGNGTDTQYF.

This clonotype was seen at least ten times. The chain joins TRBV7-2 to TRBJ2-7, with TRBD1 as a possible D gene (6 bases). Germline V gene sequence: CDR1 SGHTA, CDR2 FQGNSA. With 8 bases removed from V and 5 bases from J, the gap between germline ends came to 25 bases. The CDR3 has 16 amino acids. CDR3 residues: CASRTQGGQEGNEQYF. The CDR3 DNA reads TGTGCCAGCCGCACCCAAGGGGGACAAGAGGGAAACGAGCAGTACTTC.

This clonotype came up a few times. The chain carries TRBV6-1 and TRBJ2-1, with 8 bases lining up with TRBD2. Germline CDR1 reads MNHNS; CDR2 reads SASEGT. J lost 8 bases, V lost 10 bases, and 13 bases had no gene match. This CDR3 has 14 amino acids. The CDR3 sequence is CATSLQREIDEQFF. Written as DNA, the CDR3 is TGTGCCACCTCCCTCCAGCGGGAGATCGATGAGCAGTTCTTC.

This clonotype was observed many times. Here the CDR3 DNA reads TGTGCCAGCAGCTTCTCTAGCACAGATACGCAGTATTTT. It is translated as CASSFSSTDTQYF. This sequence joins TRBV5-8 and TRBJ2-3; D gene uncertain. CDR1 SGHTS and CDR2 YDEGEE come from the germline V gene. The CDR3 totals 13 residues. Trimming shortened V by 2 bases and J by 0 bases, and 4 bases separated the two germline ends. Looking up the rest from reference TRBV5-8 and TRBJ2-3 gives the full variable domain: EAGVTQSPTHLIKTRGQQATLRCSPISGHTSVYWYQQALGLGLQFLLWYDEGEERNRGNFPPRFSGRQFPNYSSELNVNALELEDSALYLCASSFSSTDTQYFGPGTRLTVL.

This clonotype was counted many times. This chain uses TRBV20-1 with TRBJ2-1, with 10 bases identical to TRBD2. The ends lost 6 bases at V and 7 bases at J; junction bases unmatched: 9. The CDR3 is 14 amino acids. Looked up from germline, CDR1 is DFQATT and CDR2 is SNEGSKA (reference sequence). CDR3 protein: CSAPAGGPKNEQFF. In nucleotides, the CDR3 is TGCAGTGCCCCAGCGGGAGGGCCTAAGAATGAGCAGTTCTTC.

The chain joins TRBV5-5 to TRBJ2-2; D perhaps matches TRBD2 (6 bases). This CDR3 contains 16 residues. The ends were cut back, 1 base at V and 0 bases at J, with 10 bases in the middle. Germline lookup yields CDR1 SGHKS and CDR2 YYEKEE (reference sequence). CDR3 sequence: CASSLPGLSNTGELFF. CDR3 nucleotides: TGTGCCAGCAGCTTGCCGGGACTCTCGAACACCGGGGAGCTGTTTTTT.

This clonotype was counted a few times. The chain uses TRBV20-1 and TRBJ2-7; D perhaps matches TRBD1 (5 bases). V was trimmed by 3 bases and J by 5 bases, leaving 8 bases between them. The CDR3 totals 11 residues. Germline-derived CDR1 and CDR2 are DFQATT and SNEGSKA (reference sequence). CDR3 in amino acids: CSARTVHEQYF. The DNA for the CDR3 is TGCAGTGCTAGGACAGTCCACGAGCAGTACTTC.

This clonotype was detected many times. The chain combines TRBV27 with TRBJ1-5; 8 bases line up with TRBD1. The V and J ends lost 5 bases and 2 bases, in that order; junction bases with no gene match: 2. This CDR3 is built from 14 residues. The germline gives CDR1 MNHEY, CDR2 SMNVEV (reference sequence). The CDR3, as DNA: TGTGCCAGCAGTAAGACAGGGGGCAATCAGCCCCAGCATTTT. As protein: CASSKTGGNQPQHF.

This clonotype has a single count. One base away lies a much larger clone, so this may be a sequencing read error. The chain couples TRBV10-3 to TRBJ1-2; 7 nucleotides align to TRBD1. Germline V gene sequence: CDR1 ENHRY, CDR2 SYGVKD. The J segment lost 6 bases and the V segment lost 5 bases, leaving 12 bases of the junction unmatched. The CDR3 runs to 15 residues. CDR3 in DNA: TGTGCCATCAGTAAGGAGGGGGCCAAAGTAGATGGCTACACCTTC. Translation: CAISKEGAKVDGYTF.